This T cell receptor beta chain was documented in a study of response to subunit inactivated influenza vaccine. TCRdb re-called the RT-PCR reads with MiXCR, one entry per CDR3 protein. This repertoire shows 150,000 to 200,000 distinct CDR3 sequences, 7.5% to 10% found once; its top ten account for about a tenth. CDR1 KGHSH and CDR2 LQKENI come from the germline V gene. There are 16 residues in the CDR3. J was trimmed by 6 bases and V by 4 bases; bases with no gene match: 6. This specimen was non-naive T cells sorted from PBMCs, taken on the day of vaccination. This TCR came from a man between 45 and 60 years old who received an inactivated influenza vaccine. This rearrangement joins TRBV18 to TRBJ2-1; 13 bases are a match to TRBD2. CDR3 DNA: TGTGCCAGCTCACTTTGGACTAGCGGGAGTGGCAATGAGCAGTTCTTC. As protein: CASSLWTSGSGNEQFF.